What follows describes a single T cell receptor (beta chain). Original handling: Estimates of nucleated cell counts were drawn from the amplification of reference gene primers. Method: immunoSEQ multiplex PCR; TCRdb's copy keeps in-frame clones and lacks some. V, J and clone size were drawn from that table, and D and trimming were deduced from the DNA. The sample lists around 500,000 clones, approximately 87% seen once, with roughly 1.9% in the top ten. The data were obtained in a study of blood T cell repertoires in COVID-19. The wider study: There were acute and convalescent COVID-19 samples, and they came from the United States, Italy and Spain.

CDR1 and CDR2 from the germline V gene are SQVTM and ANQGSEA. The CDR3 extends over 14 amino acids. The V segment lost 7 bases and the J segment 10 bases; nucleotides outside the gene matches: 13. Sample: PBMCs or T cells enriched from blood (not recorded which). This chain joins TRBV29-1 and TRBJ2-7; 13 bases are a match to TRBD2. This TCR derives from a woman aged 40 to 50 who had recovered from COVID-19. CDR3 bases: TGCAGCGCCGGACTAGCGGGAGATGGTGCTATACAGTACTTC. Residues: CSAGLAGDGAIQYF.